These T cell receptor beta chains were read from a single sample in a study of CD8 T cells in ankylosing spondylitis. TCRdb re-derived calls from the 5' RACE reads in MiXCR, one entry per CDR3 protein. The sample lists around 150,000 distinct CDR3 sequences; around a third were seen once. The specimen was synovial fluid, either unsorted or a sorted T cell fraction (not recorded which). The receptors stem from a male donor with ankylosing spondylitis. The CDR3 runs from the conserved cysteine through the conserved F or W. A D gene is named only where the DNA matches it firmly. Expanded clones are given a class, and other clones once, few, many or no size at all.

size: -; J: TRBJ2-3; V: TRBV3-1; D: -; DNA: TGTGCCAGCAGCCGGCGCGGTATGGCAGATACGCAGTATTTT; CDR3: CASSRRGMADTQYF
size: medium-sized; J: TRBJ1-2; V: TRBV10-3; D: TRBD1; DNA: TGTGCCATCAGTTCCTCCGGGACAGGGATCGGGGGTGGCTACACCTTC; CDR3: CAISSSGTGIGGGYTF
size: many; J: TRBJ1-1; V: TRBV6-1; D: TRBD1; DNA: TGTGCCAGCAGTCGAAGACAGGGGAACACTGAAGCTTTCTTT; CDR3: CASSRRQGNTEAFF
size: -; J: TRBJ2-7; V: TRBV6-2/TRBV6-3; D: -; DNA: TGTGCCAGCAGTTACTCGAACAGCTACGAGCAGTACTTC; CDR3: CASSYSNSYEQYF
size: -; J: TRBJ2-3; V: TRBV6-6; D: -; DNA: TGTGCCAGCAGCTACCCGGGAGATACGCAGTATTTT; CDR3: CASSYPGDTQYF
size: -; J: TRBJ2-1; V: TRBV20-1; D: TRBD2; DNA: TGCAGTGCTAGAGCTGAGGCAGGGGGACTAGCGGGCCTACAATTATATGAGCAGTTCTTC; CDR3: CSARAEAGGLAGLQLYEQFF
size: medium-sized; J: TRBJ2-5; V: TRBV28; D: -; DNA: TGTGCCAGCAGCTCTATAGGGGGGCTGCGGGCGATTGCCCAGTACTTC; CDR3: CASSSIGGLRAIAQYF
size: -; J: TRBJ2-5; V: TRBV20-1; D: TRBD2; DNA: TGCAGTGCTAGAGGCCTAGCGGGGCAAGAAGAGACCCAGTACTTC; CDR3: CSARGLAGQEETQYF
size: -; J: TRBJ1-1; V: TRBV5-5; D: -; DNA: TGTGCCAGCAGCTTGGTAGGGATAAACACTGAAGCTTTCTTT; CDR3: CASSLVGINTEAFF
size: many; J: TRBJ2-1; V: TRBV3-1; D: TRBD2; DNA: TGTGCCAGCAGCCAGCCCGGGACTAGCGGGGGCCCCTACAATGAGCAGTTCTTC; CDR3: CASSQPGTSGGPYNEQFF
size: few; J: TRBJ2-7; V: TRBV20-1; D: TRBD2; DNA: TGCAGTGTTTCTAGCGGGAGCCACCACGAGCAGTACTTC; CDR3: CSVSSGSHHEQYF
size: many; J: TRBJ2-7; V: TRBV6-2/TRBV6-3; D: -; DNA: TGTGCCAGCTTCCGGGACCCTACCTACGAGCAGTACTTC; CDR3: CASFRDPTYEQYF
size: many; J: TRBJ2-6; V: TRBV12-3/TRBV12-4; D: -; DNA: TGTGCCAGCAGTTTTGGGGGTGGGGCCAACGTCCTGACTTTC; CDR3: CASSFGGGANVLTF
size: -; J: TRBJ2-1; V: TRBV20-1; D: -; DNA: TGCAGTGCTAGATTAGGACGGGGCTGGGATTACAATGAGCAGTTCTTC; CDR3: CSARLGRGWDYNEQFF
size: many; J: TRBJ1-1; V: TRBV5-1; D: -; DNA: TGCGCCAGCAGCACCTCGACAGGCTCCGGCACTGAAGCTTTCTTT; CDR3: CASSTSTGSGTEAFF
size: -; J: TRBJ1-2; V: TRBV28; D: TRBD1; DNA: TGTGCCAGCATGGGGACAGGGAGGTATGGCTACACCTTC; CDR3: CASMGTGRYGYTF
size: -; J: TRBJ1-6; V: TRBV6-1; D: -; DNA: TGTGCCAGCAGTGATCCCAGCTCCTATAATTCACCCCTCCACTTT; CDR3: CASSDPSSYNSPLHF
size: -; J: TRBJ1-1; V: TRBV3-1; D: -; DNA: TGTGCCAGCAGCCAAGATCGGAGCAACACTGAAGCTTTCTTT; CDR3: CASSQDRSNTEAFF
size: many; J: TRBJ1-6; V: TRBV12-3/TRBV12-4; D: -; DNA: TGTGCCAGCAGCCCGGGACAAGTTGGTTTGGGGGTTAATTCACCCCTCCACTTT; CDR3: CASSPGQVGLGVNSPLHF
size: -; J: TRBJ2-3; V: TRBV9; D: TRBD1; DNA: TGTGCCAGCAGCGTATGGAGACAGGGGTTCACAGATACGCAGTATTTT; CDR3: CASSVWRQGFTDTQYF
size: -; J: TRBJ2-2; V: TRBV14; D: -; DNA: TGTGCCAGCAGCCAGCTACAGGGTACCACCGGGGAGCTGTTTTTT; CDR3: CASSQLQGTTGELFF
size: -; J: TRBJ2-3; V: TRBV5-5; D: TRBD1; DNA: TGTGCCAGCAGCTCAACAGGGGTTTCAGATACGCAGTATTTT; CDR3: CASSSTGVSDTQYF
size: -; J: TRBJ1-5; V: TRBV6-1; D: -; DNA: TGTGCCAGCAGTCTGACAAGGCGCCCAACCCAGCCCCAGCATTTT; CDR3: CASSLTRRPTQPQHF
size: -; J: TRBJ1-1; V: TRBV5-1; D: -; DNA: TGCGCCAGCAGCTCAGACAGTCGGAACACTGAAGCTTTCTTT; CDR3: CASSSDSRNTEAFF
size: few; J: TRBJ1-2; V: TRBV3-1; D: -; DNA: TGTGCCAGCAGCCAAGAAACGCCAGGGAAGTCTAACTATGGCTACACCTTC; CDR3: CASSQETPGKSNYGYTF
size: -; J: TRBJ1-1; V: TRBV6-2/TRBV6-3; D: TRBD1; DNA: TGTGCCAGCAGTACGGGGACAGCAACTGAAGCTTTCTTT; CDR3: CASSTGTATEAFF
size: few; J: TRBJ1-1; V: TRBV7-2; D: -; DNA: TGTGCCAGCAGCGCCACCCAAGTCGGGAGGAACACTGAAGCTTTCTTT; CDR3: CASSATQVGRNTEAFF
size: many; J: TRBJ2-7; V: TRBV30; D: -; DNA: TGTGCCTGGAGTCCCGGGACATCCACCTACGAGCAGTACTTC; CDR3: CAWSPGTSTYEQYF
size: many; J: TRBJ2-3; V: TRBV5-1; D: -; DNA: TGCGCCAGCAGCTTGGTAGGAATCGGCACAGATACGCAGTATTTT; CDR3: CASSLVGIGTDTQYF
size: few; J: TRBJ2-7; V: TRBV28; D: TRBD1; DNA: TGTGCCAGCAGTGAACAGGGGAAGGCGACCTACGAGCAGTACTTC; CDR3: CASSEQGKATYEQYF
size: -; J: TRBJ1-6; V: TRBV28; D: TRBD1; DNA: TGTGCGAGCTGGGACAGAAATAATTCACCCCTCCACTTT; CDR3: CASWDRNNSPLHF
size: once; J: TRBJ2-2; V: TRBV4-2; D: -; DNA: TGTGCCAGCAGCCAAGATCACGGTCGGGCCGGGGAGCTGTTTTTT; CDR3: CASSQDHGRAGELFF
size: -; J: TRBJ2-5; V: TRBV30; D: TRBD1; DNA: TGTGCCTGGAACAGGGGCGAAGAGACCCAGTACTTC; CDR3: CAWNRGEETQYF
size: -; J: TRBJ2-5; V: TRBV12-3/TRBV12-4; D: TRBD2; DNA: TGTGCCAGCAGTTTTGGAAGTAGACTAGCGGGAGGTGAGACCCAGTACTTC; CDR3: CASSFGSRLAGGETQYF
size: -; J: TRBJ2-1; V: TRBV19; D: -; DNA: TGTGCCAGTAGTACGGACCCGGGTTTCTACAATGAGCAGTTCTTC; CDR3: CASSTDPGFYNEQFF
size: few; J: TRBJ2-2; V: TRBV2; D: TRBD2; DNA: TGTGCCAGCAGTGAACGGGGAGGGACGACCGGGGAGCTGTTTTTT; CDR3: CASSERGGTTGELFF
size: -; J: TRBJ1-4; V: TRBV6-1; D: TRBD1; DNA: TGTGCCAGCAGGGGACAGGCTAATGAAAAACTGTTTTTT; CDR3: CASRGQANEKLFF
size: many; J: TRBJ1-5; V: TRBV12-3/TRBV12-4; D: -; DNA: TGTGCCAGCAGTCCGACCCAAAATCAGCCCCAGCATTTT; CDR3: CASSPTQNQPQHF
size: few; J: TRBJ2-5; V: TRBV5-1; D: -; DNA: TGCGCCAGCAGCCAGGGGTGGAGCGGAGCCCAAGAGACCCAGTACTTC; CDR3: CASSQGWSGAQETQYF
size: -; J: TRBJ1-1; V: TRBV10-3; D: -; DNA: TGTGCCATCAGTGAGGAGGGCCTCATGAACACTGAAGCTTTCTTT; CDR3: CAISEEGLMNTEAFF
size: -; J: TRBJ2-2; V: TRBV20-1; D: -; DNA: TGCAGTGCTAGCCCTGCCGGGGCGGGGAACACCGGGGAGCTGTTTTTT; CDR3: CSASPAGAGNTGELFF
size: -; J: TRBJ1-6; V: TRBV28; D: -; DNA: TGTGCCTATCCACCGGCCCTCCACTTT; CDR3: CAYPPALHF
size: few; J: TRBJ2-1; V: TRBV2; D: -; DNA: TGTGCCAGCAGTGAAGGGGGGGAGTACAATGAGCAGTTCTTC; CDR3: CASSEGGEYNEQFF
size: many; J: TRBJ1-1; V: TRBV7-9; D: TRBD1; DNA: TGTGCCAGCAGCCCGGACAGGGGAATACAGAACACTGAAGCTTTCTTT; CDR3: CASSPDRGIQNTEAFF
size: -; J: TRBJ1-3; V: TRBV6-1; D: TRBD1; DNA: TGTGCCAGCCTCGACAGGGCCTCTGGAAACACCATATATTTT; CDR3: CASLDRASGNTIYF
size: -; J: TRBJ2-1; V: TRBV7-6; D: -; DNA: TGTGCCAGCAGCTTAGGGGTAACAGGGTTTTCCAATGAGCAGTTCTTC; CDR3: CASSLGVTGFSNEQFF
size: many; J: TRBJ2-1; V: TRBV7-9; D: -; DNA: TGTGCCAGCAGCTTAGCGCGGTCTATCAGTGAGCAGTTCTTC; CDR3: CASSLARSISEQFF
size: few; J: TRBJ1-2; V: TRBV7-8; D: TRBD1; DNA: TGTGCCAGCAGCTTAGGGGACAGCCCCTATGGCTACACCTTC; CDR3: CASSLGDSPYGYTF